This record looks at one T cell receptor (beta chain) sequence and its context. Its antigen is currently not known. Base qualities are missing; no much larger clone stands one base away. These data belong to a study of Graves' ophthalmopathy and Graves' hyperthyroidism (dated by TCRdb to 2016 to 2018). Regarding the study in general: Peripheral blood was collected at initial diagnosis, prior to any treatment. The study used TCR beta repertoire signatures to distinguish Graves' ophthalmopathy from Graves' hyperthyroidism and to predict progression to ophthalmopathy. In total, 135 blood samples were TCR-sequenced: some 40 ophthalmopathy, around 75 hyperthyroidism and approximately 17 hyperthyroidism-to-ophthalmopathy patients. To explore V-J signatures distinguishing ophthalmopathy from hyperthyroidism, a discovery set of under 110 patients (about 43 ophthalmopathy, 55 to 60 stable hyperthyroidism) was enrolled. An independent validation cohort comprised 18 hyperthyroidism patients and some 16 patients who later progressed from hyperthyroidism to ophthalmopathy. In roughly six hyperthyroidism patients, T-cell repertoires of thyroid tissue and blood were compared. Following sample collection, hyperthyroidism patients were given methimazole at a starting dose of 30 mg daily, and ophthalmopathy patients were given high-dose intravenous methylprednisolone.

Overall results and qualifications from the work: No statistical method was used to predetermine the sample size, and group allocation was not hidden from the investigators. Among expanded thyroid clonotypes with frequency above 0.001, most also showed up in blood, which suggests that blood repertoires may reflect the thyroid immune response. The 13-signature model separated ophthalmopathy from stable hyperthyroidism with around 90% sensitivity and around 81% specificity in cross-validation, and 80%/75% in the test set. In validation, the model predicted ophthalmopathy progression with less than 71% sensitivity and roughly 72% specificity; roughly 11 predicted patients were CT-confirmed with GO in a median of 6.5 months.

For repertoire sequencing, the TCR beta CDR3 regions were amplified from RNA transcripts. HTBI primers and the Qiagen OneStep RT-PCR kit were used in a first-round RT-PCR, which was followed by a second-round multiplex PCR, size selection and purification. Libraries were sequenced on an Illumina HiSeq2000 using paired-end 100 bp reads. The study's processing was this. SOAPnuke was used to process the reads, throwing out any read that had adapters, had uncalled bases, had a mean Phred below 15, or lacked an exact constant-primer or identifier match. COPE v1.2.5 was used to merge high-quality paired reads. Clonotypes were defined as unique nucleotide sequences and were aligned to IMGT TRB V, D and J references using MiTCR v1.1. The analysis was limited to V-J combinations with a frequency above 0.0001, which together covered approximately 99% of repertoires. For each V-J combination, a TCR clonal expansion and chaos score was defined as F50 clonal expansion divided by the chaos observed in the TCRdist matrix. Features were reduced by Welch's t-statistics and random forest to approximately 13 V-J combinations, which fed a naive Bayes classifier. Thyroid-blood repertoire similarity was quantified with the Morisita-Horn index. TCRdb itself trimmed the public reads at Q25 with fastp, ran MiXCR and retained productive beta chains. Identical CDR3 protein sequences are pooled into one entry, listed with their most common genes and DNA. For this entry, the V and J calls and clone size follow TCRdb and not the study's own pipeline. The sample profile shows roughly 60,000 distinct CDR3 sequences; around 50% of them were found once. 4.7% of the sample is taken by the ten largest.

Spanning cysteine to phenylalanine, the CDR3 consists of 11 amino acids. Left in the record is the CDR3 DNA by itself, 33 bases read in frame from the first base. Per the germline V gene, SGHVS is the CDR1 and FNYEAQ is the CDR2. Ophthalmopathy patients had moderately to severely active disease, Clinical Activity Score of at least 3, NOSPECS grade of at least 4, and disease duration under 3 months. Patients with other autoimmune diseases, uncontrolled infections, pregnancy or lactation were excluded. Clinical symptoms, serum thyroxine, TRAb, thyroid ultrasound and orbital computed tomography formed the basis of the diagnosis. Ficoll-Paque density gradient centrifugation was used to isolate PBMCs from approximately 11 ml of fresh peripheral blood. Total RNA was extracted with Trizol reagent and quality-checked on an Agilent 2100 Bioanalyzer.

The source of this sequence is an adult woman with Graves' ophthalmopathy. The sample taken for sequencing was peripheral blood. In this chain, TRBV7-6 is recombined with TRBJ2-5; the D gene lacks a confident call. The DNA is as follows: TGTGGCGGCAGCTCCCGAGAGACCCAGTACTTC. Its coded protein is CGGSSRETQYF.